This T cell receptor beta chain was retrieved from a study of spatial heterogeneity in lung cancer. Time point noted: sample taken at primary tumor resection. TCRs were sequenced from unsorted whole RNA of tumor, nontumor lung or PBMC. Samples were obtained from some 70 donors, all untreated early-stage non-small cell lung cancer patients. The length of the CDR3 is 12 residues. V lost 6 bases, J lost 12 bases, and 14 bases lay in between. Carried by each TCR cDNA molecule was a unique molecular identifier. MiXCR, run by TCRdb on the 5' RACE reads, gives a single entry per CDR3 protein. The sample lists fewer than 15,000 distinct CDR3 sequences, 3.5% to 4.5% occurring once. This clonotype was seen repeatedly, ten times or more. Because the library targeted alpha chains, this beta chain is an off-target read whose size means little.

The TCR sequence derives from a male donor with early-stage non-small cell lung cancer. The material was PBMCs, obtained at surgery. The chain joins TRBV12-3 or TRBV12-4 to TRBJ1-4; D is uncertain. CDR3: CASSLAVNELFF. CDR3 in DNA: TGTGCCAGCAGCCTAGCGGTGAATGAACTGTTTTTT.